The rows below give T cell receptor beta chains drawn from one sample of a study of OX40 agonist ivuxolimab in advanced cancers. Clones were read by immunoSEQ multiplex PCR, and TCRdb kept only the in-frame ones, dropping some. The sample consists of 50,000 to 65,000 clones, roughly 87% of them appearing once. The input for sequencing was CD4+ or CD8+ T cells sorted from blood, taken in a trial of the OX40 agonist ivuxolimab. The receptors stem from an adult with an advanced solid tumor such as melanoma, head and neck, liver or kidney cancer. CDR3s include the opening cysteine and the closing phenylalanine or tryptophan. Each record gives: V gene, clone size, D gene, CDR3 length, J gene, CDR3 protein. A D gene is named only where the DNA matches it firmly. The listing skips clone size in some rows; elsewhere it reads once, few, many or a size class.

TRBV7-2	.	.	12	TRBJ1-2	CASSLQNYGYTF
TRBV15	.	TRBD1	17	TRBJ2-5	CATSRDVGTGDSETQYF
TRBV18	.	TRBD2	15	TRBJ2-1	CASSRFSGRLHEQFF
TRBV6-5	.	TRBD2	15	TRBJ2-1	CASSKALAGEGAQFF
TRBV7-9	.	TRBD1	14	TRBJ1-2	CASSTGQGNYGYTF
TRBV29-1	.	TRBD1	14	TRBJ1-1	CSVTSPDRGNQAFF
TRBV15	.	.	16	TRBJ1-1	CATSRDRPGGNTEAFF
TRBV7-9	.	.	14	TRBJ1-2	CASSSNSVGYGYTF
TRBV2	.	.	14	TRBJ2-1	CASSGLPQYNEQFF
TRBV18	.	.	16	TRBJ2-4	CASSPPVGLAKNIQYF
TRBV5-1	once	.	13	TRBJ1-5	CASSIQGDQPQHF
TRBV30	.	TRBD2	18	TRBJ2-6	CAWSGIRGSRDGANVLTF
TRBV19	.	TRBD2	19	TRBJ2-1	CASSARLAGSSGSYNEQFF
TRBV19	.	TRBD2	15	TRBJ2-1	CASSIGAGLNNEQFF
TRBV28	.	.	16	TRBJ1-5	CASSSPADYSNQPQHF
TRBV6-5	.	TRBD1	15	TRBJ1-1	CASSYGQGAGTEAFF
TRBV7-7	.	TRBD1	14	TRBJ2-2	CASSLGQGSGELFF
TRBV11-1	.	TRBD2	16	TRBJ2-1	CASSTASGRASDEQFF
TRBV7-2	once	.	14	TRBJ2-7	CASSQGTASYEQYF
TRBV9	.	.	13	TRBJ2-1	CASSVTEWNEQFF
TRBV6-5	.	.	14	TRBJ1-5	CASRAPSPDQPQHF
TRBV4-1	.	.	15	TRBJ2-7	CASSQDWAGRNEQYF
TRBV6-6	.	TRBD1	13	TRBJ1-2	CASSRQGAGGYTF
TRBV27	once	.	15	TRBJ2-6	CASSSGQPGANVLTF
TRBV9	.	.	17	TRBJ1-5	CASSVGSKQQDNQPQHF
TRBV4-3	.	TRBD2	16	TRBJ2-7	CASSQDIAGGSYEQYF
TRBV30	.	.	12	TRBJ2-3	CAWTASADTQYF
TRBV7-9	.	TRBD1	16	TRBJ1-5	CASSSGTGPLDQPQHF
TRBV10-2	.	TRBD2	14	TRBJ2-1	CASSPSGRNNEQFF
TRBV7-2	.	.	15	TRBJ2-7	CASSLGLIRAYEQYF
TRBV6-5	.	.	16	TRBJ2-7	CASSYRRSGPLYEQYF
TRBV30	.	TRBD1	15	TRBJ2-1	CALTTGSSSYNEQFF
TRBV7-2	.	TRBD2	15	TRBJ2-1	CASSPTSGTYNEQFF
TRBV4-1	.	.	15	TRBJ1-3	CASSRPEGSGNTIYF
TRBV18	.	.	16	TRBJ1-2	CASSPTGSWDNYGYTF
TRBV7-9	few	TRBD1	15	TRBJ1-2	CASSSLRTGTYGYTF
TRBV30	.	.	11	TRBJ1-2	CAWSGIYGYTF
TRBV25-1	.	.	14	TRBJ1-1	CASSARGAYTEAFF
TRBV19	few	TRBD1	15	TRBJ2-2	CASKEVGGGTGELFF
TRBV7-9	.	.	13	TRBJ2-5	CASSPGAEETQYF
TRBV10-1	.	TRBD1	15	TRBJ2-1	CASSPGGSVYNEQFF
TRBV5-1	.	TRBD2	13	TRBJ2-7	CASSWGGGREQYF
TRBV6-5	.	.	12	TRBJ1-6	CASSYRDSPLHF
TRBV7-9	.	.	17	TRBJ2-5	CASSQRNRHQIQETQYF
TRBV19	.	.	13	TRBJ2-2	CASRLVGTGELFF
TRBV6-4	.	.	16	TRBJ2-2	CASSDRRQVDTGELFF
TRBV7-9	.	.	14	TRBJ2-7	CASSLDRQAYEQYF
TRBV5-5	.	.	13	TRBJ2-7	CASRLTVSYEQYF
TRBV18	.	.	15	TRBJ1-4	CASSPNPGGGEKLFF
TRBV15	once	TRBD1	14	TRBJ2-5	CATSRDTRQGTQYF
TRBV4-3	once	.	15	TRBJ2-2	CASSHSTARTGELFF
TRBV7-9	.	.	13	TRBJ2-3	CASSLSVGDTQYF
TRBV25-1	.	.	14	TRBJ1-4	CASSDSTGFEKLFF
TRBV30	.	.	13	TRBJ1-4	CASGSRFNEKLFF
TRBV10-3	.	TRBD1	17	TRBJ1-5	CAISETGDRYSNQPQHF